The source of this T cell receptor beta chain is a study of cytomegalovirus exposure and HLA in healthy donors. Study observations and caveats: TCR beta chain V- and J-gene trimming was linked, in a later analysis, to a missense variant in DCLRE1C.

Details on this clone: Its target is not known.

V lost 2 bases, J lost 9 bases, and 16 bases lay in between. Looked up from germline, CDR1 is MNHEY and CDR2 is SVGAGI. The CDR3 consists of 15 residues. The PCR contained 60 Vbeta and 13 Jbeta primers. TCRdb's table, derived via immunoSEQ multiplex PCR, lists solely in-frame clones and lacks some. Among about 160,000 clones listed, around 76% were seen once. This sequence joins TRBV6-5 and TRBJ2-2; no firm D call. The clonotype originates from a man aged 40-55 years in good health and CMV-seronegative. Sequencing input: PBMCs. CDR3 nucleotide sequence: TGTGCCAGCAGTTACGCGTCTGGGCGTATCCGGGAGCTGTTTTTT. Translating it yields CASSYASGRIRELFF.